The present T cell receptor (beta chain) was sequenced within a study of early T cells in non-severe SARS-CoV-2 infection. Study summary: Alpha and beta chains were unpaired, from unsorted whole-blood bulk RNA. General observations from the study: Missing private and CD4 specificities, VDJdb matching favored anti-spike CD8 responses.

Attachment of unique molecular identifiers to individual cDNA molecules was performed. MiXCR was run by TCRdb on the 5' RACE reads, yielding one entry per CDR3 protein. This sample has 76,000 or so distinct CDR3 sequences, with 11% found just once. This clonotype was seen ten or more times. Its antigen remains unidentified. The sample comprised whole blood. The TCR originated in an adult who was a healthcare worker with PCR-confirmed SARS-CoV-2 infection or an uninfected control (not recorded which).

The CDR3 nucleotides are TGCGCCAGCAGCGACGGACAGAACTATGGCTACACCTTC. It specifies CASSDGQNYGYTF. This rearrangement joins TRBV4-3 to TRBJ1-2, with a possible D match to TRBD1 (6 bases). Germline V gene data show CDR1 as LGHNA and CDR2 as YSLEER. Trimming took off 5 bases at V and 2 bases at J, with 9 bases between the two ends. The CDR3 consists of 13 residues.